Listed below are T cell receptor beta chains from one sample, sequenced in a study of T-cell memory formation after mild COVID-19. MiXCR, run by TCRdb on the 5' RACE reads, gives a single entry per CDR3 protein. Of hundreds of thousands of distinct CDR3 sequences in the sample, 28% were seen once. The specimen was PBMCs or a T cell subset sorted from them (not recorded which). The receptors shown here come from an adult woman who had mild COVID-19 (a few samples of this study predate the infection). Cell type and time point are not known. CDR3s leave out the opening cysteine and the closing phenylalanine or tryptophan. Fields, in order: V gene, clone size, D gene, CDR3 protein. D genes are given only for firm matches. Size is stated for part of the rows, as once, few or many counts, or as a class when the clone is expanded.

v_gene: TRBV7-8
abundance: -
d_gene: -
CDR3aa: ASSHTGPTEAF

v_gene: TRBV3-1
abundance: -
d_gene: TRBD2
CDR3aa: ASSLSLTSGISSYEQY

v_gene: TRBV2
abundance: few
d_gene: -
CDR3aa: ASGAGTYEQY

v_gene: TRBV6-4
abundance: -
d_gene: -
CDR3aa: ASSEGQEGYGYT

v_gene: TRBV3-1
abundance: few
d_gene: TRBD1
CDR3aa: ASSQSFGQGDETQY

v_gene: TRBV2
abundance: -
d_gene: TRBD1
CDR3aa: ASSEERGLNYEQY

v_gene: TRBV30
abundance: -
d_gene: -
CDR3aa: AWSAGLSTEAF

v_gene: TRBV7-2
abundance: few
d_gene: -
CDR3aa: ASSLVRATTDTQY

v_gene: TRBV4-1
abundance: -
d_gene: TRBD1
CDR3aa: ASSQPGQGGVTGELF

v_gene: TRBV7-9
abundance: few
d_gene: -
CDR3aa: ASWGTLGRQTGGEQF

v_gene: TRBV5-5
abundance: -
d_gene: -
CDR3aa: ASSLDFSGGAF

v_gene: TRBV7-9
abundance: -
d_gene: TRBD2
CDR3aa: ASSFAGTSHAYNEQF

v_gene: TRBV15
abundance: -
d_gene: -
CDR3aa: ATSRDPTRASDTQY

v_gene: TRBV6-2/TRBV6-3
abundance: few
d_gene: -
CDR3aa: ASSYMYEQY

v_gene: TRBV6-2/TRBV6-3
abundance: -
d_gene: TRBD2
CDR3aa: ASSLEREKFYEQF

v_gene: TRBV5-1
abundance: many
d_gene: -
CDR3aa: ASSLRVNTEAF

v_gene: TRBV12-3/TRBV12-4
abundance: -
d_gene: -
CDR3aa: ASSLWVGGPSPHGYT

v_gene: TRBV20-1
abundance: -
d_gene: TRBD2
CDR3aa: SATRGGARTGELF

v_gene: TRBV10-3
abundance: -
d_gene: TRBD1
CDR3aa: AISDPRTGGVTQY

v_gene: TRBV4-3
abundance: -
d_gene: TRBD2
CDR3aa: ASSQSPASGSDTQY

v_gene: TRBV20-1
abundance: few
d_gene: -
CDR3aa: SASRDPIVYT

v_gene: TRBV7-9
abundance: -
d_gene: -
CDR3aa: ASSKLRHGTEAF

v_gene: TRBV24-1
abundance: -
d_gene: -
CDR3aa: ATSDADIGGELF

v_gene: TRBV2
abundance: -
d_gene: TRBD2
CDR3aa: ASSVQAGGRDEQF

v_gene: TRBV24-1
abundance: -
d_gene: -
CDR3aa: ATSDFGTFAYNEQF

v_gene: TRBV7-2
abundance: -
d_gene: -
CDR3aa: ASSFKDHNEQF

v_gene: TRBV5-1
abundance: medium-sized
d_gene: -
CDR3aa: ASSLEETQY

v_gene: TRBV5-1
abundance: many
d_gene: -
CDR3aa: ASSGQGGQETQY

v_gene: TRBV11-2
abundance: -
d_gene: -
CDR3aa: ASSHQPPDGYT

v_gene: TRBV5-4
abundance: -
d_gene: TRBD2
CDR3aa: ASSPGGIAGVDTQY

v_gene: TRBV14
abundance: few
d_gene: TRBD1
CDR3aa: ASSRYGDRHGYT

v_gene: TRBV27
abundance: few
d_gene: -
CDR3aa: ASSLSVRHGYT

v_gene: TRBV20-1
abundance: -
d_gene: -
CDR3aa: SAPGVNYGYT

v_gene: TRBV12-3/TRBV12-4
abundance: few
d_gene: -
CDR3aa: ASWAGSNSPLH

v_gene: TRBV20-1
abundance: once
d_gene: TRBD2
CDR3aa: SAPSSGGAKDTQY

v_gene: TRBV12-3/TRBV12-4
abundance: -
d_gene: TRBD1
CDR3aa: ASSLKQGATDTQY